This is a list of T cell receptor beta chains from one sample in a study of blood T cell repertoires in COVID-19. Produced via immunoSEQ multiplex PCR; TCRdb's table is partial and in-frame only. The sample records 150,000 to 200,000 clones, approximately 86% being singletons. Sequencing used peripheral blood. These receptors came from a woman aged 80 or over with acute or convalescent COVID-19. Each CDR3 is given with its conserved first and last residue. D genes are given only for firm matches. Size is omitted from some rows. Given values are once, few, many or a class for expanded clones.

d_call,clone_size,j_call,v_call,cdr3_nt,cdr3_aa
-,-,TRBJ2-3,TRBV19,TGTGCCAGTAGTATAACAGGGTCAGATACGCAGTATTTT,CASSITGSDTQYF
-,-,TRBJ1-3,TRBV30,TGTGCCTGGAGTGTCTTAGGGAGCTCTGGAAACACCATATATTTT,CAWSVLGSSGNTIYF
-,-,TRBJ2-1,TRBV27,TGTGCCAGCAGTCCATCCGGGATTGAGCAGTTCTTC,CASSPSGIEQFF
TRBD2,-,TRBJ2-2,TRBV5-1,TGCGCCAGCAGCTTGGAGTTTAGCGGGGGGGCGAGAACCGGGGAGCTGTTTTTT,CASSLEFSGGARTGELFF
-,-,TRBJ2-3,TRBV11-2,TGTGCCAGCAGCTTTGGGGGGAGAGGTACGCAGTATTTT,CASSFGGRGTQYF
TRBD2,-,TRBJ2-2,TRBV7-2,TGTGCCAGCACCCCCCAGCGGGGGGCTTTCACCGGGGAGCTGTTTTTT,CASTPQRGAFTGELFF
TRBD1,-,TRBJ2-4,TRBV14,TGTGCCAGCAAACTTGGGACAGGGGTTTACTTC,CASKLGTGVYF
-,-,TRBJ2-7,TRBV24-1,TGTGCCACCAGTGACCTAGACGGGCAGTACTTC,CATSDLDGQYF
TRBD1,few,TRBJ1-2,TRBV5-4,TGTGCCAGCAGCTTGACGGGACAGGGGGCGCGGGTCTATGGCTACACCTTC,CASSLTGQGARVYGYTF
TRBD1,few,TRBJ2-2,TRBV5-4,TGTGCCAGCAGCCCCGAGACAGGGTATTCGGGGGAGCTGTTTTTT,CASSPETGYSGELFF
TRBD1,-,TRBJ1-2,TRBV7-2,TGTGCCAGCAGCCTCCGGGGGGGCAGGGGACAGGGCAACTATGGCTACACCTTC,CASSLRGGRGQGNYGYTF
-,-,TRBJ2-2,TRBV7-9,TGTGCCAGCAGCTCCCGAGGAGGGAGCACCGGGGAGCTGTTTTTT,CASSSRGGSTGELFF
-,-,TRBJ1-5,TRBV28,TGTGCCAGCAGATGGGCCACCAGCAATCAGCCCCAGCATTTT,CASRWATSNQPQHF
TRBD1,-,TRBJ1-5,TRBV18,TGTGCCAGCTCAAAGGACAGGGTCGGTCAGCCCCAGCATTTT,CASSKDRVGQPQHF
-,few,TRBJ1-6,TRBV5-8,TGTGCCAGCAGCTCCCGGACGGGGAATTCACCCCTCCACTTT,CASSSRTGNSPLHF
TRBD1,-,TRBJ2-2,TRBV5-1,TGCGCCAGCAGCCAGGGGGCGAGCACCGGGGAGCTGTTTTTT,CASSQGASTGELFF
-,-,TRBJ1-4,TRBV19,TGTGCCAGTAGTAGCCGTGGCCCAGGGGCCACTAATGAAAAACTGTTTTTT,CASSSRGPGATNEKLFF
TRBD1,-,TRBJ2-3,TRBV12-5,TGTGCTAGTGGTTTGATCAGACAGGGGGTAAAGGCAGATACGCAGTATTTT,CASGLIRQGVKADTQYF
TRBD2,-,TRBJ2-1,TRBV7-3,TGTGCCAGCAGTACTAGCGGGATTGGAAATGAGCAGTTCTTC,CASSTSGIGNEQFF
TRBD2,-,TRBJ2-3,TRBV9,TGTGCCAGCAGCGGAAGCGGGGGGGGCCCCACTAATACGCAGTATTTT,CASSGSGGGPTNTQYF
-,-,TRBJ2-1,TRBV5-4,TGTGCCAGCAGCTTGGTAGGGGCGGGGAGCTCCTACAATGAGCAGTTCTTC,CASSLVGAGSSYNEQFF
-,-,TRBJ1-1,TRBV19,TGTGCCAGTAGTATATCAGGGGACACTGAAGCTTTCTTT,CASSISGDTEAFF
TRBD2,-,TRBJ2-1,TRBV5-1,TGCGCCAGCAGCTTGGAAGGCTTCTGGGAGGGCCCCAGGAATGAGCAGTTCTTC,CASSLEGFWEGPRNEQFF
TRBD1,-,TRBJ1-1,TRBV5-1,TGCGCCAGCAGCTACGCCGGGACAGGGGCGGGCACTGAAGCTTTCTTT,CASSYAGTGAGTEAFF
TRBD2,-,TRBJ2-5,TRBV4-2,TGTGCCAGCAGCCAACGTTATGTGGCTGCCCGACTAGCGGGAGATCAAGAGACCCAGTACTTC,CASSQRYVAARLAGDQETQYF
TRBD1,-,TRBJ2-3,TRBV10-3,TGTGCCATCAGTAAACAGGGGGCGGATGATACGCAGTATTTT,CAISKQGADDTQYF
-,-,TRBJ1-3,TRBV19,TGTGCCAGTAGTATTCACAGCTCTGGAAACACCATATATTTT,CASSIHSSGNTIYF
TRBD2,-,TRBJ2-3,TRBV5-1,TGCGCCAGCAGCTTGGGCGGGAGAGGGGCAGATACGCAGTATTTT,CASSLGGRGADTQYF
-,-,TRBJ1-1,TRBV6-2/TRBV6-3,TGTGCCAGCAGTTACTCGAACCGGGATTCCAGGTTCATGAACACTGAAGCTTTCTTT,CASSYSNRDSRFMNTEAFF
-,-,TRBJ1-2,TRBV7-2,TGTGCCAGCAGCCCCGGACGGGAGAACTATGGCTACACCTTC,CASSPGRENYGYTF
TRBD1,-,TRBJ1-2,TRBV28,TGTGCCAGCAGTTTGACAGGGGATGGCTACACCTTC,CASSLTGDGYTF
-,-,TRBJ2-1,TRBV6-5,TGTGCCAGCAGTTACCCCAACACCAATGAGCAGTTCTTC,CASSYPNTNEQFF
TRBD2,-,TRBJ2-7,TRBV5-4,TGTGCCAGCAGCTTAGGGACTAGCAGCCCCATAGAGCAGTACTTC,CASSLGTSSPIEQYF
-,-,TRBJ2-7,TRBV5-1,TGCGCCAGCAGTCTTCAGGGTAACGAGCAGTACTTC,CASSLQGNEQYF
-,-,TRBJ2-2,TRBV24-1,TGTGCCACCAGTGATAACCCGGGACTTGGCCCCGGGGAGCTGTTTTTT,CATSDNPGLGPGELFF
TRBD2,few,TRBJ2-1,TRBV11-2,TGTGCCAGCAGCTCCCTAAGGCCGACTAGCGGCCCCTACAATGAGCAGTTCTTC,CASSSLRPTSGPYNEQFF
-,-,TRBJ2-3,TRBV27,TGTGCCAGCAGTCGGGCAGATACGCAGTATTTT,CASSRADTQYF
-,-,TRBJ1-1,TRBV6-1,TGTGCCAGCAGTGAAGAGGTATGGGGCTCCACTGAAGCTTTCTTT,CASSEEVWGSTEAFF
TRBD1,-,TRBJ1-2,TRBV9,TGTGCCAGCAGCGTAGGACCGGACAGGGGGGATGGCTACACCTTC,CASSVGPDRGDGYTF
TRBD1,once,TRBJ2-3,TRBV7-7,TGTGCCAGCAGCTTAGGGACAGGGAACACAGATACGCAGTATTTT,CASSLGTGNTDTQYF